This T cell receptor beta chain came from a study of blood T cell repertoires in COVID-19. The wider study: Sample material is recorded as cDNA or gDNA derived from T cells, B-cell-depleted T cells, or PBMCs.

Original analysis: Amplification of reference gene primers provided the estimated nucleated cell counts. Repertoires were generated with immunoSEQ multiplex PCR, while TCRdb's copy carries only in-frame clones and drops some. Clone size and the V and J calls come from that table; the DNA yielded D and trimming. The sample carries roughly 250,000 clones, 85% to 90% recorded once. Trimming took off 5 bases at V and 2 bases at J, with 9 bases between the two ends. CDR1 is MNHEY and CDR2 is SVGEGT in the germline V gene. This CDR3 has 13 amino acids. Participant ages covered about 18 to 89 years across approximately 25 US areas. Donors of Cohort 3 who recovered were those that had two negative PCRs, clearance, or symptom resolution.

Source material: PBMCs or T cells enriched from blood (not recorded which). The receptor was derived from a man in his forties who had recovered from COVID-19. The chain combines TRBV6-2 or TRBV6-3 with TRBJ1-2; TRBD1 is a possible D gene (6 bases). The CDR3 nucleotides are TGTGCCAGCAGTGTACAGGGAAACTATGGCTACACCTTC. Translating it yields CASSVQGNYGYTF.